This TCR beta chain was sequenced in a study of blood T cell repertoires in COVID-19. Study information: COVID-19 samples, acute and convalescent, were from the United States, Italy and Spain.

Generated by immunoSEQ multiplex PCR, the TCRdb table keeps only in-frame clones and is missing some. The table has some 78,000 clones, 65% to 85% seen once. Trimming took 6 bases from V and 3 from J, leaving 12 bases between them. CDR3 length: 15 residues. The germline gives CDR1 MNHEY, CDR2 SMNVEV (reference sequence). The chain has TRBV27 and TRBJ1-6; D not resolved. Sequences were obtained from peripheral blood. The receptor was isolated from a man in his 60s with active or convalescent COVID-19. CDR3 sequence (DNA): TGTGCCAGCAGATACAGAGAAGGCTATAATTCACCCCTCCACTTT. This sequence encodes CASRYREGYNSPLHF.